This T cell receptor beta chain derives from a study of blood T cell repertoires in COVID-19 (dated by TCRdb to the early 2020s). For the study in its entirety: Samples covering the acute and convalescent phases of COVID-19 were provided by collaborators in the United States, Italy and Spain. Where HLA class I and class II types were available, the types were taken from metadata supplied by the sample provider, not from assay-based typing. The material from the prospective study consisted of cDNA or gDNA derived from T cells, B-cell-depleted T cells, or PBMCs. A freely available public database, intended as a resource for researchers studying the immune response to SARS-CoV-2, is where the repertoires were released. The sample metadata nearly always contained a de-identified subject ID, COVID-19 status, age in years and sex. Subjects who had been exposed to COVID-19, were actively infected with it, or had recovered from it provided the deeply sampled blood TCRbeta repertoires that made up the dataset. Samples were obtained from the ongoing ImmuneRACE study (first 160 participants) and from over a thousand subjects provided by 6 global collaborators. The research as a whole found: The quantity of clinical and demographic metadata differed by source and by participant and was supplied without curation.

Each collaborating institution followed its own protocols to collect whole blood in K2EDTA tubes. For TCRbeta analysis, collaborators shipped samples in one of three forms: frozen whole blood, isolated PBMCs, or DNA extracted from either of those sample types. The immunoSEQ Assay, a bias-controlled multiplex PCR, was used to amplify TCRbeta CDR3 regions from genomic DNA. The original pipeline was this. Within the assay, amplification of reference gene primers was used to estimate how many nucleated cells each sample contained. To quantify the absolute abundance of each unique TCRbeta CDR3 rearrangement, sequence reads were collapsed and filtered. For each sample, productive Simpson clonality was calculated by taking the square root of Simpson's diversity index across productive rearrangements. Imported from immuneACCESS, the table was reduced by TCRdb to in-frame sequences with V and J called. These copies leave out some clones; in studies compared against another copy, an unresolved V gene accounts for under half, and the cause of the remainder is not known. From that table come the V and J calls and clone size; the DNA was used to work out D and trimming. This sample has fewer than 250,000 clones in its table, and less than 90% of those were observed once. Together, the top ten hold 0.72% of the sample.

In regard to this clone: Its antigen remains unidentified. No clone much larger than this one lies a single base away; base qualities are absent.

V was cut back by 2 bases and J by 3 bases, leaving a gap of 6 bases between them. CDR1 SGDLS and CDR2 YYNGEE were looked up in the germline V gene. The CDR3 runs 13 residues from the cysteine to the phenylalanine. Of the read, only the CDR3 DNA is kept; its 39 bases are in frame from base 1. Recombination linked TRBV9 to TRBJ1-3, with an unclear D gene assignment. The origin of this receptor is a man aged 40-49 years with acute or convalescent COVID-19. The sample was peripheral blood. Here the CDR3 is given as CASSVNIGNTIYF. The DNA sequence is given as TGTGCCAGCAGCGTCAACATTGGAAACACCATATATTTT.